This T cell receptor beta chain appears in the sequencing data of a study of blood T cell repertoires in COVID-19 (dated by TCRdb to 2019 to 2021). Turning to the overall study: Collaborator samples came from the United States, Italy and Spain and covered acute and convalescent phases of COVID-19. The prospective study material was composed of cDNA or gDNA derived from T cells, B-cell-depleted T cells, or PBMCs. The dataset comprised deeply sampled blood TCRbeta repertoires from subjects exposed to, actively infected with, or recovered from COVID-19. A freely available public database, intended as a resource for researchers studying the immune response to SARS-CoV-2, is where the repertoires were released. The samples were drawn from the first 160 participants of the ongoing ImmuneRACE study and from 950 to 1,500 subjects provided by 6 global collaborators. Nearly every sample came with metadata listing a de-identified subject ID, COVID-19 status, age in years and sex. HLA class I and class II types, where available, came from metadata supplied by the sample provider rather than from assay-based typing. The full study reports these points: The amount of clinical and demographic metadata varied by source and participant and was provided uncurated.

TCRbeta CDR3 regions were amplified from genomic DNA by means of the immunoSEQ Assay, a bias-controlled multiplex PCR. From the authors' description of their analysis: The number of nucleated cells in each sample was estimated by amplification of reference gene primers within the assay. To quantify the absolute abundance of each unique TCRbeta CDR3 rearrangement, sequence reads were collapsed and filtered. Productive Simpson clonality was computed per sample as the square root of Simpson's diversity index over productive rearrangements. TCRdb retrieved this table from immuneACCESS and kept in-frame rearrangements only. Not all clones are present; in checked studies, unresolved V genes account for under half, and no reason is known for the remainder. V and J calls and clone size are those listed in that table; D and trimming were worked out from the DNA. This sample gives 200,000 to 250,000 clones in total; about nine tenths of them show up just once. 1.5% to 2% of the sample belongs to the ten largest clones.

For this clone: Its specific antigen is unknown. Per-nucleotide qualities are absent, and no much larger clonotype sits a single base away.

Whole blood was collected in K2EDTA tubes by collaborating institutions according to the institutions' own protocols. For TCRbeta analysis, collaborators shipped samples in one of three forms: frozen whole blood, isolated PBMCs, or DNA extracted from either of those sample types. This TCR was recovered from a man in his sixties or seventies with acute or convalescent COVID-19. Material: peripheral blood.

The CDR3 protein: CASSGQVNQPQHF. DNA sequence: TGTGCCAGCAGTGGACAGGTCAATCAGCCCCAGCATTTT. This sequence uses TRBV12-3 or TRBV12-4 and TRBJ1-5, with 7 bases matching TRBD1. The CDR3 spans 13 residues, from the cysteine through the phenylalanine. The entry retains the CDR3 DNA only, 39 bases that are in frame from base 1. V is trimmed back by 5 bases and J by 3 bases, and the junction contains 1 base that no gene match accounts for.